These 23 T cell receptor beta chains were sequenced from one sample in a study of blood T cell repertoires in COVID-19. Only in-frame clones appear in the TCRdb table, and some are missing; sequencing was by immunoSEQ multiplex PCR. The data contain some 66,000 clones, 85% to 90% of them seen just once; the ten biggest clones take up around 1.2%. Sequencing was performed on peripheral blood. The receptors here all came from a woman aged 60-75 years with acute or convalescent COVID-19.

The rearrangement joins TRBV4-3 to TRBJ1-6, with TRBD1 identical over 7 bases. J gave up 2 bases and V 0 bases, and 7 bases lay outside the gene matches. The CDR3 length is 18 residues. The germline V gene encodes CDR1 LGHNA and CDR2 YSLEER. CDR3 DNA sequence: TGCGCCAGCAGCCAAGAATTAGGGGGCGCGGCCTATAATTCACCCCTCCACTTT. Amino acid sequence: CASSQELGGAAYNSPLHF.

The V and J genes are TRBV4-3 and TRBJ1-1; 8 bases are a match to TRBD1. The CDR3 has 15 amino acids. Trimming took 1 base from V and 4 from J; bases not matched to a gene: 5. CDR1 is LGHNA and CDR2 is YSLEER in the germline V gene. CDR3 nucleotides: TGCGCCAGCAGCCAAGGGGGGACAGGCCTCACTGAAGCTTTCTTT. This gives the protein CASSQGGTGLTEAFF.

The CDR3 is CSAKGLAVYNEQFF. The CDR3 bases are TGCAGCGCCAAGGGCCTAGCGGTATACAATGAGCAGTTCTTC. The chain employs TRBV29-1 and TRBJ2-1; TRBD2 aligns across 7 bases. The CDR3 extends over 14 amino acids. Unmatched junction bases numbered 10, after V lost 7 bases and J lost 4 bases. Germline V CDR1 and CDR2: SQVTM, ANQGSEA.

The rearrangement uses TRBV20-1 and TRBJ2-7; perhaps TRBD1 as D (6 bases). Trimming removed 3 bases at V and 0 bases at J, with 9 bases between. The CDR3 has 13 amino acids. Germline loops: CDR1 DFQATT, CDR2 SNEGSKA (reference sequence). This CDR3 is CSASWTASYEQYV. The CDR3 coding sequence is TGCAGTGCTAGTTGGACAGCCTCCTACGAGCAGTACGTC.

This clone was seen just once. The chain has TRBV5-1 and TRBJ2-1, with D possibly TRBD2 on 6 matching bases. This CDR3 has 19 amino acids. CDR1 is SGHRS and CDR2 is YFSETQ in the germline V gene. The V end was cut by 3 bases, the J end by 0 bases, with 22 bases between. CDR3 sequence (DNA): TGCGCCAGCAGCTACGGGGGAGGACTCCCAATAAGCTCCTACAATGAGCAGTTCTTC. It codes for CASSYGGGLPISSYNEQFF.

This clone has just one count. The chain combines TRBV2 with TRBJ2-3, with 7 bases matching TRBD2. CDR1 and CDR2 from the germline V gene are SNHLY and FYNNEI. This CDR3 has 12 amino acids. Germline trimming cut 1 base from V and 12 bases from J; bases unmatched to any gene: 4. The CDR3 DNA reads as TGTGCCAGCAGTGAAGGGCTAGCGGAACAGTATTTT. Amino acid sequence: CASSEGLAEQYF.

This sequence joins TRBV4-1 and TRBJ1-1, with D perhaps matching TRBD1 (6 bases). Looked up from germline, CDR1 is MGHRA and CDR2 is YSYEKL. V lost 6 bases to trimming and J lost 1 base, with 12 bases between them. This CDR3 is built from 14 residues. The CDR3 sequence: CASRVTGRNTEAFF. The CDR3, as DNA: TGCGCCAGCAGGGTTACAGGGCGGAACACTGAAGCTTTCTTT.

This chain connects TRBV12-3 or TRBV12-4 to TRBJ1-1; the D gene is possibly TRBD1 (5 bases). V lost 6 bases, J lost 3 bases, and 11 bases lay in between. The CDR3 length is 13 residues. The CDR3 region has the DNA TGTGCCAGCAGACCCGGGGGGGACACTGAAGCTTTCTTT. Protein sequence: CASRPGGDTEAFF.

This rearrangement joins TRBV14 to TRBJ2-7; a possible D gene is TRBD2 (6 bases). Trimming took off 0 bases at V and 5 bases at J, with 11 bases between the two ends. Germline V gene lookup returns CDR1 SGHDN and CDR2 FVKESK. The CDR3 runs 14 residues. CDR3 DNA sequence: TGTGCCAGCAGCCAAGAGGAGGGTTTCGACGAGCAGTACGTC. Protein sequence: CASSQEEGFDEQYV.

V usage is TRBV2 and J usage is TRBJ1-2, with a weak D call TRBD1 (6 bases). The CDR3 has 13 residues. V was clipped by 6 bases and J by 2 bases, with 10 bases between them. The germline CDR1 and CDR2 sequences are SNHLY and FYNNEI. CDR3 residues: CASSTDRNYGYTF. Written as DNA, the CDR3 is TGTGCCAGCAGCACGGACAGAAACTATGGCTACACCTTC.

The J gene is TRBJ2-1, the V gene TRBV28; TRBD1 matches 11 bases. Germline lookup yields CDR1 MDHEN and CDR2 SYDVKM. Trimming at V came to 5 bases and at J to 5 bases, leaving 5 bases not matched to a gene. The CDR3 totals 15 residues. This CDR3 reads CASSPGTGGDNEQFF. DNA of the CDR3: TGTGCCAGCAGTCCCGGGACAGGGGGTGACAATGAGCAGTTCTTC. The full variable domain, with the rest looked up from reference TRBV28 and TRBJ2-1, is DVKVTQSSRYLVKRTGEKVFLECVQDMDHENMFWYRQDPGLGLRLIYFSYDVKMKEKGDIPEGYSVSREKKERFSLILESASTNQTSMYLCASSPGTGGDNEQFFGPGTRLTVL.

The V gene is TRBV14, the J gene TRBJ2-2; D call uncertain. The V and J ends lost 4 bases and 1 base respectively, with 13 bases between them. Germline V lookup: CDR1 SGHDN, CDR2 FVKESK. There are 16 residues in the CDR3. The chain's CDR3 is CASSPYTSMNTGELFF. CDR3 nucleotide sequence: TGTGCCAGCAGCCCGTATACCAGTATGAACACCGGGGAGCTGTTTTTT.

The rearrangement links TRBV14 to TRBJ1-3; 9 bases map to TRBD1. V lost 4 bases, J lost 2 bases, and 6 bases stayed unmatched. The CDR3 consists of 16 residues. Germline V gives CDR1 SGHDN, CDR2 FVKESK. In nucleotides, the CDR3 is TGTGCCAGCAGCCGACCGGGACAGGGTGCTGGAAACACCATATATTTT. It encodes CASSRPGQGAGNTIYF.

For the CDR3, the DNA is TGTGCTAGTGGGCATCCGGGACAGGGGAGGGGAAAACTGTTTTTT. Its translation is CASGHPGQGRGKLFF. The chain couples TRBV12-5 to TRBJ1-4, with TRBD1 matching over 10 bases. Trimming cost V 6 bases and J 10 bases; bases outside gene matches: 11. The CDR3 covers 15 residues. In germline, CDR1 is LGHNT, CDR2 FRNRAP.

The chain combines TRBV19 with TRBJ1-1; TRBD1 is a possible D gene (6 bases). CDR1 is LNHDA and CDR2 is SQIVND in the germline V gene (reference sequence). The length of the CDR3 is 17 residues. The V end lost 5 bases, the J end lost 4 bases, and 23 bases lay between the germline ends. As DNA, the CDR3 is TGTGCCAGTAGTGCCATTTTCCCCCACACAGGGACCACTGAAGCTTTCTTT. Its translation is CASSAIFPHTGTTEAFF. The full variable domain, rest sourced from reference TRBV19 and TRBJ1-1, is DGGITQSPKYLFRKEGQNVTLSCEQNLNHDAMYWYRQDPGQGLRLIYYSQIVNDFQKGDIAEGYSVSREKKESFPLTVTSAQKNPTAFYLCASSAIFPHTGTTEAFFGQGTRLTVV.

This clone appeared a single time. This rearrangement joins TRBV7-3 to TRBJ2-1; D is undetermined. The germline CDR1 and CDR2 sequences are SGHTA and FQGTGA. The CDR3 covers 15 residues. Trimming left V 2 bases short and J 7 bases short, with 15 bases between. The CDR3 nucleotides are TGTGCCAGCAGCTTAGACCAGACACGCCGAAATGAGCAGTTCTTC. Its protein is CASSLDQTRRNEQFF.

This sequence joins TRBV20-1 and TRBJ1-1; the D is unclear. Germline CDR1 and CDR2: DFQATT and SNEGSKA (reference sequence). With 5 bases removed from V and 6 bases from J, the gap between germline ends came to 10 bases. The CDR3 totals 11 residues. This CDR3 reads CSARQASEAFF. The CDR3 coding sequence is TGCAGTGCTCGGCAGGCCTCTGAAGCTTTCTTT.

The V and J genes are TRBV6-1 and TRBJ1-4; D may be TRBD1 (5 bases). Germline loops: CDR1 MNHNS, CDR2 SASEGT. The CDR3 is 15 residues long. Trimming cost V 1 base and J 3 bases, with 9 bases left between them. The CDR3 region is CASSEGGGANEKLFF. CDR3 coding DNA: TGTGCCAGCAGTGAAGGCGGGGGGGCTAATGAAAAACTGTTTTTT.

The chain links TRBV28 to TRBJ2-6; no reliable D call. Trimming took 4 bases from V and 1 from J, leaving 11 bases between them. This CDR3 contains 16 residues. Germline loops: CDR1 MDHEN, CDR2 SYDVKM. This CDR3 is CASSSPARSGANVLTF. For the CDR3, the DNA is TGTGCCAGCAGTTCCCCAGCGAGATCTGGGGCCAACGTCCTGACTTTC.

V is TRBV19 and J is TRBJ2-1; maybe TRBD2 (5 bases). V shed 7 bases and J shed 3 bases, with 19 bases lying between them. Germline assignment: CDR1 LNHDA and CDR2 SQIVND (reference sequence). This CDR3 is built from 16 residues. The CDR3 spells CASTVSDARDYNEQFF. The CDR3 region has the DNA TGTGCCAGTACCGTTTCGGACGCGAGGGACTACAATGAGCAGTTCTTC.

This rearrangement joins TRBV28 to TRBJ1-5; 8 bases align to TRBD1. The V segment lost 2 bases and the J segment 6 bases; nucleotides outside the gene matches: 3. Per the germline V gene, CDR1 is MDHEN and CDR2 is SYDVKM. The CDR3 has 14 amino acids. The CDR3 DNA reads TGTGCCAGCAGTTTAAGACAGGGGCCTCAGCCCCAGCATTTT. Its protein is CASSLRQGPQPQHF.

The chain is built from TRBV20-1 and TRBJ1-6, with D perhaps matching TRBD1 (5 bases). With 3 bases removed from V and 10 bases from J, the gap between germline ends came to 16 bases. Germline V lookup: CDR1 DFQATT, CDR2 SNEGSKA (reference sequence). The CDR3 totals 14 residues. CDR3 nucleotides: TGCAGTGCTAGTTTGTCAGGGAATGGGTCACCCCTCCACTTT. Its protein is CSASLSGNGSPLHF.

V usage is TRBV7-9 and J usage is TRBJ2-3; 7 bases map to TRBD1. CDR1 is SEHNR and CDR2 is FQNEAQ in the germline V gene (reference sequence). This CDR3 comprises 17 residues. V lost 1 base and J lost 1; bases outside the gene matches: 8. Here the CDR3 reads CASSLGLTGDGTDTQYF. The CDR3 region has the DNA TGTGCCAGCAGCTTAGGATTAACAGGGGATGGCACAGATACGCAGTATTTT. Filled out from reference TRBV7-9 and TRBJ2-3, the complete variable domain reads DTGVSQNPRHKITKRGQNVTFRCDPISEHNRLYWYRQTLGQGPEFLTYFQNEAQLEKSRLLSDRFSAERPKGSFSTLEIQRTEQGDSAMYLCASSLGLTGDGTDTQYFGPGTRLTVL.